The rows below give T cell receptor beta chains drawn from one sample of a study of identical twins. TCRdb recomputed calls from the 5' RACE reads with MiXCR, one row per CDR3 protein. The sample lists 250,000 or so distinct CDR3 sequences, about 8.3% occurring once. The sample was also reused in another study, on yellow fever vaccine responses in identical twins.

The sequenced material came from CD8+ T cells sorted from blood. These receptors were collected from a woman between 18 and 30 years old in good health. Both conserved end residues are part of each CDR3. A D gene is named only where the DNA matches it firmly. Clone size is not always given. Where it is, it says once, few, many or a class for expanded clones.

TGTGCCAGCAGCCAACTGTCGTCCCTCTACGGAAATGAGCAGTTCTTC	CASSQLSSLYGNEQFF	TRBV11-1	-	TRBJ2-1	few
TGTGCCAGCAGCCTAAACAGGATACGTAATTCACCCCTCCACTTT	CASSLNRIRNSPLHF	TRBV7-2	-	TRBJ1-6	-
TGTGCCAGCAGCCCCCGTGCTAGCGGGGGTCCTGGACAAGATACGCAGTATTTT	CASSPRASGGPGQDTQYF	TRBV3-1	TRBD2	TRBJ2-3	-
TGTGCCAGCAGCCAAATCACCGGGAACCAACAAGAGACCCAGTACTTC	CASSQITGNQQETQYF	TRBV3-1	-	TRBJ2-5	few
TGTGCCAGCAGCCAACGACTAGCGGGAGGATTAGATACGCAGTATTTT	CASSQRLAGGLDTQYF	TRBV14	TRBD2	TRBJ2-3	-
TGCAGTGCTAGAGATATGGGGGGGAAGCAGTTCTTC	CSARDMGGKQFF	TRBV20-1	TRBD2	TRBJ2-1	few
TGTGCCAGCAGCTTCCGTCAGACCTCCTACGAGCAGTACTTC	CASSFRQTSYEQYF	TRBV5-6	-	TRBJ2-7	few
TGTGCCAGCAGTTTAGCTACAGCCACCTACGAGCAGTACTTC	CASSLATATYEQYF	TRBV27	-	TRBJ2-7	many
TGTGCCAGCAGTGAAGAGGGGGCAGGAGGGTCACCCCTCCACTTT	CASSEEGAGGSPLHF	TRBV6-1	TRBD1	TRBJ1-6	-
TGTGCCAGCACGGGGGACTACGAGCAGTACTTC	CASTGDYEQYF	TRBV25-1	-	TRBJ2-7	few
TGCGCCAGCAGCCTTGCTAGCGGGAATATATTAGAGACCCAGTACTTC	CASSLASGNILETQYF	TRBV4-3	TRBD2	TRBJ2-5	few
TGTGCCACCAGCAGCACTCCGGGACAGTTTTACGAGCAGTACTTC	CATSSTPGQFYEQYF	TRBV15	TRBD1	TRBJ2-7	few
TGTGCCAGCAGTGAGCTTCATGAAGCTTTCTTT	CASSELHEAFF	TRBV25-1	-	TRBJ1-1	-